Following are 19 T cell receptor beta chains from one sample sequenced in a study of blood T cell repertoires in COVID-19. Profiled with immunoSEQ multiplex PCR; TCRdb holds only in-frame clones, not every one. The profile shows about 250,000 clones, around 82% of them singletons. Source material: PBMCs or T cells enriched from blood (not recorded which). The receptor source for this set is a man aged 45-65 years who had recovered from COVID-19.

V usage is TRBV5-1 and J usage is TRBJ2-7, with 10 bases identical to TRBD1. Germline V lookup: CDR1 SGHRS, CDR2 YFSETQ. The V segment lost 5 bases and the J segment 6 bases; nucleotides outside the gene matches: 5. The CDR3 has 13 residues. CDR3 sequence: CASRGTGEGEQYF. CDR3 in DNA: TGCGCCAGCAGGGGGACAGGGGAAGGCGAGCAGTACTTC. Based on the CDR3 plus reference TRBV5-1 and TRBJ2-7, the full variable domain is KAGVTQTPRYLIKTRGQQVTLSCSPISGHRSVSWYQQTPGQGLQFLFEYFSETQRNKGNFPGRFSGRQFSNSRSEMNVSTLELGDSALYLCASRGTGEGEQYFGPGTRLTVT.

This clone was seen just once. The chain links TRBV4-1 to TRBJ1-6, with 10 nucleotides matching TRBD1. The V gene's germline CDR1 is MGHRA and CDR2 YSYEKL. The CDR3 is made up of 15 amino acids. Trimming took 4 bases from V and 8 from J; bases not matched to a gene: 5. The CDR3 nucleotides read TGCGCCAGCAGCCGCGGGACAGGGGTATATTCACCCCTCCACTTT. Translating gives CASSRGTGVYSPLHF.

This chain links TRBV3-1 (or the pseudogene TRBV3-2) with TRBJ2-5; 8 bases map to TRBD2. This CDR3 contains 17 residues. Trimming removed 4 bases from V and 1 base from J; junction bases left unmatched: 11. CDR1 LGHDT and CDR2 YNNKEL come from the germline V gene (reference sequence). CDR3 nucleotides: TGTGCCAGCAGCCGCCCGAATGTGCGGGGGGCCCAAGAGACCCAGTACTTC. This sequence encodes CASSRPNVRGAQETQYF.

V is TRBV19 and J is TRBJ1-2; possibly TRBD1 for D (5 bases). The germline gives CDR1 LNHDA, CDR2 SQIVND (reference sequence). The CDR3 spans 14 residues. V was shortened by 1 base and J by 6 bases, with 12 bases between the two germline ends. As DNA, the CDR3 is TGTGCCAGTAGTATAGCGGGGGGTCCAGATGGCTACACCTTC. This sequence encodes CASSIAGGPDGYTF.

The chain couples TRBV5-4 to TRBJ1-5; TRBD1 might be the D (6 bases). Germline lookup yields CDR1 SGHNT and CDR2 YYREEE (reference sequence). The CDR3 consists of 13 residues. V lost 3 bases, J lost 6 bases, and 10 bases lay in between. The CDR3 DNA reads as TGTGCCAGCAGCTCAGAAGGGGGTCAGCCCCAGCATTTT. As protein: CASSSEGGQPQHF.

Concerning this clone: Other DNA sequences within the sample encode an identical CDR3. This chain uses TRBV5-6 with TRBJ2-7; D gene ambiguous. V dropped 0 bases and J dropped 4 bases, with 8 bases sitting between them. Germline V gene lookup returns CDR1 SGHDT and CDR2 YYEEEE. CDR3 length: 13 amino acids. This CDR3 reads CASSLAGLYEQYF. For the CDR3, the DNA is TGTGCCAGCAGCTTGGCCGGTTTATACGAGCAGTACTTC.

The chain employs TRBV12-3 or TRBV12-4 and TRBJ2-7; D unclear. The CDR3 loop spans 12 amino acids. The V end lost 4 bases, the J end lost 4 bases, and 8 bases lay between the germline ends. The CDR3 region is CASSYTTYEQYF. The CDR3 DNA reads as TGTGCCAGCAGTTATACGACTTACGAGCAGTACTTC.

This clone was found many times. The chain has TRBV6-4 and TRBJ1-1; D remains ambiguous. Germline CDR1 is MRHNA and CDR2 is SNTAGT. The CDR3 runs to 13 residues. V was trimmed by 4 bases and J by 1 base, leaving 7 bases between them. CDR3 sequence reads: CASSVEANTEAFF. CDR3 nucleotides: TGTGCCAGCAGTGTAGAGGCGAACACTGAAGCTTTCTTT.

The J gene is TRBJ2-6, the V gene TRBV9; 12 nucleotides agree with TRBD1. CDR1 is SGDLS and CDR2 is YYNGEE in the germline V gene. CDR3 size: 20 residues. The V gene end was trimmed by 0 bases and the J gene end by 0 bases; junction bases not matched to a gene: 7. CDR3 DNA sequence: TGTGCCAGCAGCGTAGAGCCCCCGGGACAGGGGGCCTCTGGGGCCAACGTCCTGACTTTC. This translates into CASSVEPPGQGASGANVLTF.

The CDR3, as DNA: TGTGCCAGCAGCTGGGAGTCAGGAGGGCAAGAGACCCAGTACTTC. It yields the protein CASSWESGGQETQYF. V and J are TRBV6-5 and TRBJ2-5; a weak D match, TRBD2 (6 bases). The CDR3 consists of 15 residues. The germline gives CDR1 MNHEY, CDR2 SVGAGI. Trimming shortened V by 6 bases and J by 2 bases, and 16 bases separated the two germline ends.

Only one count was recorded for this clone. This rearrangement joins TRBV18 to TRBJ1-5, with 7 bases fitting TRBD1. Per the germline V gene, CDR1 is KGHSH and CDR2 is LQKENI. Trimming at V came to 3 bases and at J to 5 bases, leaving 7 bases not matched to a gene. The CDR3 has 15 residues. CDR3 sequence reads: CASSPGDRVDQPQHF. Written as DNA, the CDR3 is TGTGCCAGCTCACCCGGAGACAGGGTCGATCAGCCCCAGCATTTT.

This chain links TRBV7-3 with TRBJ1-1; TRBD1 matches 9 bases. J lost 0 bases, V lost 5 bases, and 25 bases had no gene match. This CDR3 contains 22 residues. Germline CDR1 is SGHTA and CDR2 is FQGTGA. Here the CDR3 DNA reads TGTGCCAGCAGCCCGCCACCCTTGTCCCGGGACAGGGTCACCCTTATGAACACTGAAGCTTTCTTT. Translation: CASSPPPLSRDRVTLMNTEAFF.

In DNA form, the CDR3 reads TGTGCCAGCAGCCGACAAGGGGGCTGGAATCAGCCCCAGCATTTT. Translating it yields CASSRQGGWNQPQHF. The chain couples TRBV5-6 to TRBJ1-5; 7 bases are a match to TRBD1. The J segment lost 4 bases and the V segment lost 4 bases, leaving 8 bases of the junction unmatched. Per germline, CDR1 SGHDT and CDR2 YYEEEE. This CDR3 contains 15 residues.

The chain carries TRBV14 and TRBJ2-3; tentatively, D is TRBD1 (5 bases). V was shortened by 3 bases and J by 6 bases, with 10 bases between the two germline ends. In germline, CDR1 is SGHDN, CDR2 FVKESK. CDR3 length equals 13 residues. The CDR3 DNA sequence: TGTGCCAGCAGCCACTGGGGCGTCGATACGCAGTATTTT. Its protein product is CASSHWGVDTQYF.

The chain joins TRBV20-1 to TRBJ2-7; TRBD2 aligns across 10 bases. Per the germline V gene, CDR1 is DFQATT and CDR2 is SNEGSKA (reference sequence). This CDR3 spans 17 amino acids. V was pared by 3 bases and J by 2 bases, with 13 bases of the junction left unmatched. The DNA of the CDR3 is TGCAGTGCTAGTTCAGCGGGAGGGAAAGGTACGACCTACGAGCAGTACTTC. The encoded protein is CSASSAGGKGTTYEQYF.

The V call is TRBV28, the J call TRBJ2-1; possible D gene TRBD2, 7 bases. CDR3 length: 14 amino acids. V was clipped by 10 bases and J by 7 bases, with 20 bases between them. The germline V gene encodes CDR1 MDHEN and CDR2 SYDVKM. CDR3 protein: CATTRGGALNEQFF. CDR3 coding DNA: TGTGCCACCACCCGTGGGGGGGCCCTGAATGAGCAGTTCTTC.

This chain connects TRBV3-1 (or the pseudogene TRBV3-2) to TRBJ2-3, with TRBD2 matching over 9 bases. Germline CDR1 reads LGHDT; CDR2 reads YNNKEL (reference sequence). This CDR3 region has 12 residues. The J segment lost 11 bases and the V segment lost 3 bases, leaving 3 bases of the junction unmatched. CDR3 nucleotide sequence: TGTGCCAGCAGCCAGGCTAGCGGGGTGCAGTATTTT. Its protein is CASSQASGVQYF.

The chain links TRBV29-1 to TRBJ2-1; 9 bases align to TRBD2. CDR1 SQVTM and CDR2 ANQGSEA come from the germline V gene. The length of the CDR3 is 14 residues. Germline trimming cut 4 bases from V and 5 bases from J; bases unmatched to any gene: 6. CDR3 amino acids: CSVGAGGVHNEQFF. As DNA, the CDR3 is TGCAGCGTTGGAGCGGGGGGCGTCCACAATGAGCAGTTCTTC.

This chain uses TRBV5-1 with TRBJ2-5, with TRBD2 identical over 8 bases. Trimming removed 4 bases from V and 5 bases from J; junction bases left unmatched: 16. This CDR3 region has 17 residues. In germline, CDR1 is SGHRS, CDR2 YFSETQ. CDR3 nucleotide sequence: TGCGCCAGCAGCAATTTGGTAATAGCGGGGTTGTTGGAGACCCAGTACTTC. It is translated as CASSNLVIAGLLETQYF.